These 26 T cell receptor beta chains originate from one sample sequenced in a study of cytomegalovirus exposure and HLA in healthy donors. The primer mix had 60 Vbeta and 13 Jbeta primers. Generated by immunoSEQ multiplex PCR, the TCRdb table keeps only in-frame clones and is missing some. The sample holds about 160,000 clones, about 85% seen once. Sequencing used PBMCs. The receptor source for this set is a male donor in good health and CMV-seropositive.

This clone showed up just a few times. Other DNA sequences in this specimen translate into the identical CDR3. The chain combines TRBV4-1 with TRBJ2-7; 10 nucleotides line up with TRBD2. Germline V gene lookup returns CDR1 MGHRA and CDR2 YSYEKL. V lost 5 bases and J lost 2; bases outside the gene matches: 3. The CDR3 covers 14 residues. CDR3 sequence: CASSLAGGPYEQYF. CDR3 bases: TGCGCCAGCAGCTTAGCGGGAGGCCCCTACGAGCAGTACTTC.

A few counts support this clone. CDR3 nucleotide sequence: TGTGCCAGCAGCTTAGTTGGGGGCATTAGTAGAGAGACCCAGTACTTC. Its translation: CASSLVGGISRETQYF. This rearrangement joins TRBV7-6 to TRBJ2-5, with a weak D call TRBD1 (6 bases). Germline V gene data show CDR1 as SGHVS and CDR2 as FNYEAQ. The CDR3 is 16 amino acids. The V gene lost 1 base and the J gene lost 4 bases, with 16 bases spanning the gap.

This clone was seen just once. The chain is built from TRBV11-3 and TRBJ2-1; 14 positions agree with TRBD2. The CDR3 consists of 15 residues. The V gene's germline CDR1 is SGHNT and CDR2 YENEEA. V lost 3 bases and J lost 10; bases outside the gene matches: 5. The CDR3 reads CASSLAGTSGGEQFF. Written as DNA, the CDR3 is TGTGCCAGCAGCTTGGCCGGGACTAGCGGGGGAGAGCAGTTCTTC.

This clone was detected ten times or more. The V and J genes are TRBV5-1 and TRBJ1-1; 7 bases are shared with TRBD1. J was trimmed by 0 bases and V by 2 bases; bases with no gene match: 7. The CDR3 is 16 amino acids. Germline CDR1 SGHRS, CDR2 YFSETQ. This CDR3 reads CASSFSRDSLNTEAFF. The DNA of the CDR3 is TGCGCCAGCAGCTTCTCCCGGGACAGCTTGAACACTGAAGCTTTCTTT.

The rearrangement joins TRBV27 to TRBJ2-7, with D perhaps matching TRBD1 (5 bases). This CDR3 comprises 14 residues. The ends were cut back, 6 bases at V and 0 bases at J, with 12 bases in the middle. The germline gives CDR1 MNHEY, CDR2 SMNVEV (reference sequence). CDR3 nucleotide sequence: TGTGCCAGCAGCCAGGGTATTATCTCCTACGAGCAGTACTTC. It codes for CASSQGIISYEQYF.

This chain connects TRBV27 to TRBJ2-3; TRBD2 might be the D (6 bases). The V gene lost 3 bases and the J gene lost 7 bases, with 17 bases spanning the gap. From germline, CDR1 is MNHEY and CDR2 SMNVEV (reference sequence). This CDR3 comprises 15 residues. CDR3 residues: CASSFSGSAPNTQYF. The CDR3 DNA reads TGTGCCAGCAGTTTCAGCGGGTCCGCACCCAATACGCAGTATTTT.

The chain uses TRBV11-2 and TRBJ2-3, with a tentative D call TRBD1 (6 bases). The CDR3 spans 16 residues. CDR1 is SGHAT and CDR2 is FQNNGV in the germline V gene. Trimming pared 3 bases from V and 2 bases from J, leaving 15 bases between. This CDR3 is CASSLAAGEFTDTQYF. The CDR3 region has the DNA TGTGCCAGCAGCTTGGCGGCAGGGGAGTTCACAGATACGCAGTATTTT.

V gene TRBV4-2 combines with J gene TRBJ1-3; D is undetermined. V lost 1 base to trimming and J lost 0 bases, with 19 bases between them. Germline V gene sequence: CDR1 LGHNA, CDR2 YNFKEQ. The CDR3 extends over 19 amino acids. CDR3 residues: CASSQGTDRGFDSGNTIYF. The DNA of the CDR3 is TGTGCCAGCAGCCAAGGGACGGATCGGGGATTTGACTCTGGAAACACCATATATTTT.

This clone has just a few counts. The CDR3 DNA follows: TGTGCCAGCAGTTTATATGGGACTAGCGGTCCTGCCTACGAGCAGTACTTC. Its protein is CASSLYGTSGPAYEQYF. This rearrangement joins TRBV28 to TRBJ2-7; the match to TRBD2 covers 11 bases. There are 17 residues in the CDR3. In germline, CDR1 is MDHEN, CDR2 SYDVKM. J was trimmed by 2 bases and V by 1 base; bases with no gene match: 7.

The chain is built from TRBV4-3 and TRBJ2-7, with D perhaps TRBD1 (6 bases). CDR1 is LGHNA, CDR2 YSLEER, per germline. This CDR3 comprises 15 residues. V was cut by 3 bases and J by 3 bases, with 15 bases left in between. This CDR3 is CASSQITGHHYEQYF. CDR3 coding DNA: TGCGCCAGCAGCCAGATAACGGGACATCACTACGAGCAGTACTTC.

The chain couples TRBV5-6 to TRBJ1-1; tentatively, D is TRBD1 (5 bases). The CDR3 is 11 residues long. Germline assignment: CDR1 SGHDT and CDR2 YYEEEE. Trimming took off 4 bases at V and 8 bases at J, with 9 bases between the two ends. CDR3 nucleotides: TGTGCCAGCAGCGTCGACAGAGAAGCTTTCTTT. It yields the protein CASSVDREAFF.

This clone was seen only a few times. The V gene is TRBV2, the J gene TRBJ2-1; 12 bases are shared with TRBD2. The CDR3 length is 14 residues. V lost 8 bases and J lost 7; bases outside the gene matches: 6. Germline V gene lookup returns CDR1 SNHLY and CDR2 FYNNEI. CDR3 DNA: TGTGCCAGCCACGGACTAGCGGGAAGTAATGAGCAGTTCTTC. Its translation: CASHGLAGSNEQFF. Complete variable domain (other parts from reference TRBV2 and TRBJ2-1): EPEVTQTPSHQVTQMGQEVILRCVPISNHLYFYWYRQILGQKVEFLVSFYNNEISEKSEIFDDQFSVERPDGSNFTLKIRSTKLEDSAMYFCASHGLAGSNEQFFGPGTRLTVL.

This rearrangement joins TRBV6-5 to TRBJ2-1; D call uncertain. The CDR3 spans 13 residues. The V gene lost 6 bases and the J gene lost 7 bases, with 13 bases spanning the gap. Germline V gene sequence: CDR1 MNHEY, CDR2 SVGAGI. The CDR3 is CASSPDLGNEQFF. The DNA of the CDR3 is TGTGCCAGCAGCCCAGACTTAGGAAATGAGCAGTTCTTC.

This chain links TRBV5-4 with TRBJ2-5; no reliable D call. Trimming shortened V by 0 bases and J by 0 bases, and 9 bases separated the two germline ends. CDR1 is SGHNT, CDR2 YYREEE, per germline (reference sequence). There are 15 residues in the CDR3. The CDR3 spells CASSLGGLNQETQYF. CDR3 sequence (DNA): TGTGCCAGCAGCTTGGGTGGGCTAAACCAAGAGACCCAGTACTTC.

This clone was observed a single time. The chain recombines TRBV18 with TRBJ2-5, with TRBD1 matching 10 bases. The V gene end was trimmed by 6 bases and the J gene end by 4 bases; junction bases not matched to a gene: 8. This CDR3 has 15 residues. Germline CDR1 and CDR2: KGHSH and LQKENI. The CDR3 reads CASSRQGAVGETQYF. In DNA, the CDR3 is TGTGCCAGCTCCCGACAGGGGGCTGTAGGAGAGACCCAGTACTTC.

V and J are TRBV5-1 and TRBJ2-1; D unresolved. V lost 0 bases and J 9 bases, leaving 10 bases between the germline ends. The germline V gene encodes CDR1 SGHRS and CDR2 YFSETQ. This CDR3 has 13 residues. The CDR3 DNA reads TGCGCCAGCAGCTTGGTACCTAGTGGTGAGCAGTTCTTC. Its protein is CASSLVPSGEQFF.

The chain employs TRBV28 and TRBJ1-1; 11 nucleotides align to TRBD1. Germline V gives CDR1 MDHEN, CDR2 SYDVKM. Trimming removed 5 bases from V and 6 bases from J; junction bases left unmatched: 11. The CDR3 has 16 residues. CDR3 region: CASSAIGQGAWAEAFF. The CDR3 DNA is TGTGCCAGCAGTGCTATAGGACAGGGGGCTTGGGCTGAAGCTTTCTTT.

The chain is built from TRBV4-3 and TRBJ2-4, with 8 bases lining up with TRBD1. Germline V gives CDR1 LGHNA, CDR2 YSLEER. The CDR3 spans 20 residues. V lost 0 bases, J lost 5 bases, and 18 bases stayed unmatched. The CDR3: CASSQERRISTGALENIQYF. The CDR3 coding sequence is TGCGCCAGCAGCCAAGAACGAAGGATTTCGACAGGGGCATTGGAAAACATTCAGTACTTC.

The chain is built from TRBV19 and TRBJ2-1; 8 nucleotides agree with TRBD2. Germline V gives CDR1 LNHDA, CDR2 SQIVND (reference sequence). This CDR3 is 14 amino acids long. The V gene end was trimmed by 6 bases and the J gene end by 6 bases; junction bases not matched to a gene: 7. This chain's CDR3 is CASRLGSGSNEQFF. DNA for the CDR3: TGTGCCAGTAGGCTTGGCAGCGGGAGCAATGAGCAGTTCTTC. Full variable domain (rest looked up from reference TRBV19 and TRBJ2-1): DGGITQSPKYLFRKEGQNVTLSCEQNLNHDAMYWYRQDPGQGLRLIYYSQIVNDFQKGDIAEGYSVSREKKESFPLTVTSAQKNPTAFYLCASRLGSGSNEQFFGPGTRLTVL.

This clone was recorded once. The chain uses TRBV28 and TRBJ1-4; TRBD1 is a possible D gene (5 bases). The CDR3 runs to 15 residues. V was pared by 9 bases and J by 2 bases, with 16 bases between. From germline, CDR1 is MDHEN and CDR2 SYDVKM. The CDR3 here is CASSRGGRTNEKLFF. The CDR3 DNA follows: TGTGCCAGTAGTAGGGGAGGTAGGACTAATGAAAAACTGTTTTTT.

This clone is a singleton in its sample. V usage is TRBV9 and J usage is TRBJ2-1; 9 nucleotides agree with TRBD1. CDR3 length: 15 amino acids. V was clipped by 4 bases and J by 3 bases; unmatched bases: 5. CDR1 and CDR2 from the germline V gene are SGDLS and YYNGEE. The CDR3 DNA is TGTGCCAGCAGCCTGACAGGGGGTTTCTACAATGAGCAGTTCTTC. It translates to CASSLTGGFYNEQFF. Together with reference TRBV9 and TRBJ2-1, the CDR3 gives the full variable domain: DSGVTQTPKHLITATGQRVTLRCSPRSGDLSVYWYQQSLDQGLQFLIQYYNGEERAKGNILERFSAQQFPDLHSELNLSSLELGDSALYFCASSLTGGFYNEQFFGPGTRLTVL.

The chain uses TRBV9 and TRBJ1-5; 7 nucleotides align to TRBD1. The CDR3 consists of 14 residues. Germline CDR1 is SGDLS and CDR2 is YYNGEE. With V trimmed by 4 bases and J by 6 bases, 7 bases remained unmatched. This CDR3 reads CASSLSGGSQPQHF. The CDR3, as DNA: TGTGCCAGCAGCCTCTCAGGGGGTAGTCAGCCCCAGCATTTT.

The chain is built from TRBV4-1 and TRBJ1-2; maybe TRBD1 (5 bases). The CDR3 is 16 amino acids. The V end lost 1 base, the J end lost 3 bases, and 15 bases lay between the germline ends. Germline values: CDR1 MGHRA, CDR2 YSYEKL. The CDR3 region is CASSQVQGTGDYGYTF. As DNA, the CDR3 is TGCGCCAGCAGCCAAGTCCAGGGCACGGGGGACTATGGCTACACCTTC.

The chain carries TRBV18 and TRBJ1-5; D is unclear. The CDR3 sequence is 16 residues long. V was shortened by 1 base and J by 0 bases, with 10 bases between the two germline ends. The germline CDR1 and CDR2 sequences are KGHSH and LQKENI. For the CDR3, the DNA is TGTGCCAGCTCACCACAAGGTAGCGGTAGCAATCAGCCCCAGCATTTT. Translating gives CASSPQGSGSNQPQHF. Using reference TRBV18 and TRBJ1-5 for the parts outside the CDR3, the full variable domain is NAGVMQNPRHLVRRRGQEARLRCSPMKGHSHVYWYRQLPEEGLKFMVYLQKENIIDESGMPKERFSAEFPKEGPSILRIQQVVRGDSAAYFCASSPQGSGSNQPQHFGDGTRLSIL.

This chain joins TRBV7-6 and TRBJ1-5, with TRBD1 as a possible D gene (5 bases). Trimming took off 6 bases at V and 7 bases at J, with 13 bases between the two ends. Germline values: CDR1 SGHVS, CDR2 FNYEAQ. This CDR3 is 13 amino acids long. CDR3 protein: CASSSGYEQPQHF. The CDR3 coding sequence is TGTGCCAGCAGTTCAGGGTATGAACAGCCCCAGCATTTT. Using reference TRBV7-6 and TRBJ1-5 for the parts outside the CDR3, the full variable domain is GAGVSQSPRYKVTKRGQDVALRCDPISGHVSLYWYRQALGQGPEFLTYFNYEAQQDKSGLPNDRFSAERPEGSISTLTIQRTEQRDSAMYRCASSSGYEQPQHFGDGTRLSIL.

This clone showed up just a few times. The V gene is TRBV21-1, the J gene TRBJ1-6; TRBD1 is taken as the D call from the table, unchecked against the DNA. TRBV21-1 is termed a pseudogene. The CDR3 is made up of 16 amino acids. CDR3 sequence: CASSQQGLSTNSPLHF. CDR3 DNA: TGTGCCAGCAGCCAACAGGGTTTGAGTACTAATTCACCCCTCCACTTT.